The sequence of this TCR beta chain was determined in a study of control samples from healthy donors and cancer patients. V lost 0 bases and J 0 bases, leaving 12 bases between the germline ends. The CDR3 length is 16 residues. Germline loops: CDR1 SGHRS, CDR2 YFSETQ. Data came from immunoSEQ multiplex PCR; TCRdb stores just in-frame clones and leaves some out. The data contain about 26,000 clones, more than 75% of them singletons. Worth noting for this clone: Other DNA sequences in this specimen translate into the identical CDR3.

Material: PBMCs. The sequence was obtained from a man aged 55 to 70 with colorectal cancer. J is TRBJ1-1 and V is TRBV5-1, with D unclear. The CDR3 is CASSLGGLAMNTEAFF. The CDR3 DNA reads as TGCGCCAGCAGCTTGGGGGGTTTGGCGATGAACACTGAAGCTTTCTTT.